Listed below are T cell receptor beta chains from one sample, sequenced in a study of blood T cell repertoires in COVID-19. TCRdb keeps only in-frame clones here, not all; method: immunoSEQ multiplex PCR. The data show some 160,000 clones, around 80% seen once. The specimen was PBMCs or T cells enriched from blood (not recorded which). These receptors originate from a woman aged 55-70 years who had recovered from COVID-19. Each CDR3 is given with its conserved first and last residue. The D gene is left open where the match is weak. The size field is filled for only some rows; it gives once, few, many or a size class.

j_call d_call clone_size v_call cdr3_nt cdr3_aa
TRBJ1-2 - - TRBV2 TGTGCCAGCAGGACCCTAGCACCCAACTATGGCTACACCTTC CASRTLAPNYGYTF
TRBJ1-1 TRBD1 - TRBV5-1 TGCGCCAGCAGCTTGCAGGGGGACTACACTGAAGCTTTCTTT CASSLQGDYTEAFF
TRBJ2-1 TRBD1 - TRBV27 TGTGCCAGCAGCCCCTTGCTGGGACAGGCAGACAATGAGCAGTTCTTC CASSPLLGQADNEQFF
TRBJ1-5 - - TRBV7-9 TGTGCCAGCAACCAGGGAGGTCCGAATCAGCCCCAGCATTTT CASNQGGPNQPQHF
TRBJ2-2 - - TRBV19 TGTGCCAGTAGTATAGGCGGGGCGTACACCGGGGAGCTGTTTTTT CASSIGGAYTGELFF
TRBJ1-4 - - TRBV7-8 TGTGCCAGCAGCTTGACAGGTTCCAATGAAAAACTGTTTTTT CASSLTGSNEKLFF
TRBJ1-2 - - TRBV30 TGTGCCTGGAGTGTGGCAGGACATACTAACTATGGCTACACCTTC CAWSVAGHTNYGYTF
TRBJ1-2 - once TRBV27 TGTGCCAGCAGGACTCACCAAGATCCGTACTATGGCTACACCTTC CASRTHQDPYYGYTF
TRBJ2-2 TRBD1 - TRBV9 TGTGCCAGCAGCCCGCCGGGACAGGGGCCCCGCGCGGAGCTGTTTTTT CASSPPGQGPRAELFF
TRBJ2-7 TRBD1 - TRBV25-1 TGTGCCAGCAGCAGGTCCGGGACAGTGCTAATGGAGCAGTACTTC CASSRSGTVLMEQYF
TRBJ2-2 - - TRBV18 TGTGCCAGCTCACCAGGCGGCCCGAGAACCGGGGAGCTGTTTTTT CASSPGGPRTGELFF
TRBJ2-7 - - TRBV7-9 TGTGCCAGCAGCTTTGCGGACGAGCAGTACTTC CASSFADEQYF
TRBJ1-6 - - TRBV6-1 TGTGCCAGCAGTGAAAACGTAGGGGGGGGCAATTCACCCCTCCACTTT CASSENVGGGNSPLHF
TRBJ2-1 - - TRBV5-1 TGCGCCAGCAGCTTACAGGCGGACTACAATGAGCAGTTCTTC CASSLQADYNEQFF
TRBJ2-7 - - TRBV11-2 TGTGCCAGCAGGGCAGGACTGAACTCCTACGAGCAGTACTTC CASRAGLNSYEQYF
TRBJ1-2 - - TRBV6-4 TGTGCCAGCAGTGACTCGAAGGGGAATCATGGCTACACCTTC CASSDSKGNHGYTF
TRBJ1-1 TRBD1 - TRBV29-1 TGCAGCGTCGTGACAGGGGTCACTGAAGCTTTCTTT CSVVTGVTEAFF
TRBJ1-2 - - TRBV2 TGTGCCATCCACGGAGAAGTGTTCTATGGCTACACCTTC CAIHGEVFYGYTF
TRBJ2-5 - - TRBV24-1 TGTGCCACCAGTGATTTCCGGGAGACCCAGTACTTC CATSDFRETQYF
TRBJ1-1 - - TRBV2 TGTGCCAGCAGTGAATGGCAGATGAACACTGAAGCTTTCTTT CASSEWQMNTEAFF
TRBJ2-3 - - TRBV19 TGTGCCAGTAGTCCTAGGACTAGCACAGATACGCAGTATTTT CASSPRTSTDTQYF
TRBJ1-5 - many TRBV18 TGTGCCAGCTCACCTACAGGGCTTTATAGCAATCAGCCCCAGCATTTT CASSPTGLYSNQPQHF
TRBJ1-6 TRBD1 - TRBV30 TGTGCCTGGAGTGTAACAGGGGAGTCACCCCTCCACTTT CAWSVTGESPLHF
TRBJ1-6 - - TRBV18 TGTGCCAGCTCACCGTCCAGGGAAAAATCACCCCTCCACTTT CASSPSREKSPLHF
TRBJ1-2 - - TRBV9 TGTGCCAGCAGCGCCGACCTGACCTACACAGGGGGCTACACCTTC CASSADLTYTGGYTF
TRBJ1-2 - - TRBV25-1 TGTGCCAGCAGTGAACAGGGCAAGAGAACCGGCGGCTACACCTTC CASSEQGKRTGGYTF
TRBJ2-1 - - TRBV13 TGTGCCAGCAGCCCGACACCTGTCTCCTACAATGAGCAGTTCTTC CASSPTPVSYNEQFF
TRBJ2-1 TRBD2 - TRBV6-5 TGTGCCAGCAGTTCGGCCCGGACTAGCGGGGGGCAAGGGCAGTTCTTC CASSSARTSGGQGQFF
TRBJ2-6 TRBD1 - TRBV19 TGTGCCAGTAGCTCGACAGGGGGCGGGCTCTCTGGGGCCAACGTCCTGACTTTC CASSSTGGGLSGANVLTF
TRBJ1-3 - once TRBV5-5 TGTGCCAGCAACGAAGGAGTGGACACCATATATTTT CASNEGVDTIYF
TRBJ2-7 TRBD1 - TRBV6-5 TGTGCGGTCATACGGGGGACAGGGACCTACGAGCAGTACTTC CAVIRGTGTYEQYF
TRBJ2-4 - - TRBV18 TGTGCCAGCTCACGGGCACAGGTAAACATTCAGTACTTC CASSRAQVNIQYF
TRBJ2-2 TRBD1 many TRBV6-5 TGTGCCAGCAGAGACAGGGGGATTAACACCGGGGAGCTGTTTTTT CASRDRGINTGELFF
TRBJ1-1 - - TRBV5-1 TGCGCCAGCAGCTTGGTCCCTAGGACAGAGTACTCTGAAGCTTTCTTT CASSLVPRTEYSEAFF
TRBJ2-5 TRBD2 - TRBV7-2 TGTGCCAGCAGCTCCCTTAGCGGGGGGGCTCAGCAGACCCAGTACTTC CASSSLSGGAQQTQYF
TRBJ2-2 - - TRBV6-2/TRBV6-3 TGTGCCAGCAGCGAGGGAAGGAGGACCGGGGAGCTGTTTTTT CASSEGRRTGELFF
TRBJ1-4 - - TRBV2 TGTGCCAGCAGGGCAGCGGGCGAAAAACTGTTTTTT CASRAAGEKLFF
TRBJ2-1 - - TRBV18 TGTGCCAGCTCACCAGACAGGCTTCGTGAGCAGTTCTTC CASSPDRLREQFF
TRBJ1-2 TRBD1 - TRBV6-5 TGTGCCAGCAGTCCGACGGACAGGGGGCTGTATGGCTACACCTTC CASSPTDRGLYGYTF
TRBJ1-5 - once TRBV7-8 TGTGCCAGCAGCTTAGGGATCGGGAATCAGCCCCAGCATTTT CASSLGIGNQPQHF
TRBJ2-2 TRBD2 - TRBV9 TGTGCCAGCAGCTCTCGACTAGCGGGGGGAACCGGGGAGCTGTTTTTT CASSSRLAGGTGELFF
TRBJ1-2 TRBD1 - TRBV6-5 TGTGCCAGCAGACAGGGGGTGAACTATGGCTACACCTTC CASRQGVNYGYTF
TRBJ2-1 - few TRBV4-1 TGCGCCAGCAGCCAAGAAGAGGGACAATCCTACAATGAGCAGTTCTTC CASSQEEGQSYNEQFF
TRBJ2-3 - - TRBV7-8 TGTGCCAGCAGCGGGCTCAGCACAGATACGCAGTATTTT CASSGLSTDTQYF
TRBJ2-5 TRBD2 few TRBV2 TGTGCCAGCAGTTTCGGGGGGGCGAAGGAGACCCAGTACTTC CASSFGGAKETQYF
TRBJ1-6 - - TRBV9 TGTGCCAGCAGTGGAAGTACAGGGAGAAATTCACCCCTCCACTTT CASSGSTGRNSPLHF
TRBJ2-1 - - TRBV1 TGCACCAGCAGCCACAAGCGGGGGGGTCGCTACAATGAGCAGTTCTTC CTSSHKRGGRYNEQFF
TRBJ2-7 - - TRBV18 TGTGCCAGCTCACCCAGTCTGCCAGACTTAAACGAGCAGTACTTC CASSPSLPDLNEQYF
TRBJ1-2 - few TRBV2 TGTGCCAGCAGTATACAGGGAGGGAATGGCTACACCTTC CASSIQGGNGYTF
TRBJ2-7 - - TRBV6-6 TGTGCCAGCAGTTATACAACCGAGCAGTACTTC CASSYTTEQYF
TRBJ2-5 TRBD2 - TRBV5-1 TGCGCCAGCAGCTCGGGGACTAGCGGGGGGGCCCAGGAGACCCAGTACTTC CASSSGTSGGAQETQYF
TRBJ2-1 TRBD1 many TRBV9 TGTGCCAGCAGCGTAGGCAGGGGGCTCAATGAGCAGTTCTTC CASSVGRGLNEQFF
TRBJ1-2 - - TRBV6-6 TGTGCCAGCAGACCCCTCAACGGAGCCTATGGCTACACCTTC CASRPLNGAYGYTF
TRBJ1-6 TRBD1 - TRBV6-1 TGTGCCAGCAGTGAAGTTACAGGGGTTTCACCCCTCCACTTT CASSEVTGVSPLHF
TRBJ1-1 TRBD1 - TRBV18 TGTGCCAGCTCACCACGGGGCAGGGGGAACATGAACACTGAAGCTTTCTTT CASSPRGRGNMNTEAFF
TRBJ2-5 - - TRBV10-3 TGTGCCATCAGCCTACTAGGGGGGACCCAGTACTTC CAISLLGGTQYF
TRBJ2-3 - - TRBV7-2 TGTGCCAGCAGCTTAGAAGACGGGGGCACAGATACGCAGTATTTT CASSLEDGGTDTQYF
TRBJ1-1 - - TRBV5-6 TGTGCCAGCAGCTTGGGGAGCGGTATAACCGAAGCTTTCTTT CASSLGSGITEAFF